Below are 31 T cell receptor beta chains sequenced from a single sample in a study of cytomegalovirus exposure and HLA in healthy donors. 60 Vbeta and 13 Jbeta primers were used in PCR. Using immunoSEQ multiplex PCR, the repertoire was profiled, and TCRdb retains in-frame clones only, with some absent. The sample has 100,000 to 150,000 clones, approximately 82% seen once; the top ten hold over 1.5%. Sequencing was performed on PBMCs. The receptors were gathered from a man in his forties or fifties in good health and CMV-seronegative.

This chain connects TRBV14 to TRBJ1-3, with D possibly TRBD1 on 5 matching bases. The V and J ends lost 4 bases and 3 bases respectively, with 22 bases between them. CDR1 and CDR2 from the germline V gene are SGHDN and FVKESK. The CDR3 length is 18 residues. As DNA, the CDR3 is TGTGCCAGCAGCCTAGGAGACCCAGGACATCGCTTTGGAAACACCATATATTTT. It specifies CASSLGDPGHRFGNTIYF.

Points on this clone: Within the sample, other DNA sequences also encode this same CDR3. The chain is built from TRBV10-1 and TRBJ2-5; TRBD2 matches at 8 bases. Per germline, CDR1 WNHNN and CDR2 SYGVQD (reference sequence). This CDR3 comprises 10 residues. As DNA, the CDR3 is TGCTTCGGTCCCGGGGGGGCCCAGTACTTC. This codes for CFGPGGAQYF.

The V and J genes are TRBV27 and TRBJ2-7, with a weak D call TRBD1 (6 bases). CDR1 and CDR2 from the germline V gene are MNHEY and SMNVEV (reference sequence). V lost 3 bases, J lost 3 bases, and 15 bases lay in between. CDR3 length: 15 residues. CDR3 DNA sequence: TGTGCCAGCAGTTTGAAGTCAGGGGCCAACTACGAGCAGTACTTC. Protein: CASSLKSGANYEQYF.

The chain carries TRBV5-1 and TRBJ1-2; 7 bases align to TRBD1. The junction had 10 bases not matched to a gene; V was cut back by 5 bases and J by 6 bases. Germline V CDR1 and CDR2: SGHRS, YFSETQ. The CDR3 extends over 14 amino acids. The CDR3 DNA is TGCGCCAGCAGACTAGGACAGGTGAATGATGGCTACACCTTC. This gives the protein CASRLGQVNDGYTF.

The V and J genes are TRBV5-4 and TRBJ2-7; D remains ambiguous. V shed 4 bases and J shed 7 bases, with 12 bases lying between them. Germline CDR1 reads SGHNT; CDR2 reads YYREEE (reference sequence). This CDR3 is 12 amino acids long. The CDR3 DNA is TGTGCCAGCAGCCCCCGCCCCGGGGAGCAGTACTTC. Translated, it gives CASSPRPGEQYF.

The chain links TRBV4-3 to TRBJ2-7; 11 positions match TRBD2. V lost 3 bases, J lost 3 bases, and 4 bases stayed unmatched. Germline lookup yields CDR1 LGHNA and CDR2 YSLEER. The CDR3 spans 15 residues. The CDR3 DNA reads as TGCGCCAGCAGCCAGGCGACTAGCGGGGTCTACGAGCAGTACTTC. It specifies CASSQATSGVYEQYF.

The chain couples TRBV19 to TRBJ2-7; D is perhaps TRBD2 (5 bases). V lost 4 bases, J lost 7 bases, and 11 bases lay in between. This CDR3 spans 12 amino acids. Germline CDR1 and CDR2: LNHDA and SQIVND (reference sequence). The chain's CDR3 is CASSNTGEEQYF. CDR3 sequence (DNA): TGTGCCAGTAGTAACACCGGGGAGGAGCAGTACTTC.

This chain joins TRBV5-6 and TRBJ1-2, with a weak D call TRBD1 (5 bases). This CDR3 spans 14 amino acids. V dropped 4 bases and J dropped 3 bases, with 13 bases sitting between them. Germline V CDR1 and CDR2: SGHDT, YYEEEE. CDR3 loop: CASSPGLMDYGYTF. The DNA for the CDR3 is TGTGCCAGCAGCCCGGGACTTATGGACTATGGCTACACCTTC.

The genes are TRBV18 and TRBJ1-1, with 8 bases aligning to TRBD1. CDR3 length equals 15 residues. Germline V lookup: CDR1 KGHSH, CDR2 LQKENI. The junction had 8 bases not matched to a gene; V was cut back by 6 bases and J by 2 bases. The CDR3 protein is CASSTGQGGNTEAFF. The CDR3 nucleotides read TGTGCCAGCTCTACTGGACAGGGAGGAAACACTGAAGCTTTCTTT.

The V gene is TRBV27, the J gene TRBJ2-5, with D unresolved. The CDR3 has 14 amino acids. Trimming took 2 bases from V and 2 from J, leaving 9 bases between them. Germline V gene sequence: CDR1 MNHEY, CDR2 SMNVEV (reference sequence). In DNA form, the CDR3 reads TGTGCCAGCAGTTTACCCGGGTCGCAAGAGACCCAGTACTTC. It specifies CASSLPGSQETQYF.

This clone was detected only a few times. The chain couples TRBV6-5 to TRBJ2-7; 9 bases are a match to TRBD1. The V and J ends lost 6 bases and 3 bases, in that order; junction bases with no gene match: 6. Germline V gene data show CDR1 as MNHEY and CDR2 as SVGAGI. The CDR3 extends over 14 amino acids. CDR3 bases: TGTGCCAGCAGGGCCCCGGGACAGGGCTACGAGCAGTACTTC. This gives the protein CASRAPGQGYEQYF.

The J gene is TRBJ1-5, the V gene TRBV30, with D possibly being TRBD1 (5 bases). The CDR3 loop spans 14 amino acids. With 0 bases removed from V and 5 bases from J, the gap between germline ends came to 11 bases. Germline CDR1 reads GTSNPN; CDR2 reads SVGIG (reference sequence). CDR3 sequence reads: CAWSVMDNHQPQHF. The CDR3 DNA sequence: TGTGCCTGGAGTGTTATGGACAACCATCAGCCCCAGCATTTT.

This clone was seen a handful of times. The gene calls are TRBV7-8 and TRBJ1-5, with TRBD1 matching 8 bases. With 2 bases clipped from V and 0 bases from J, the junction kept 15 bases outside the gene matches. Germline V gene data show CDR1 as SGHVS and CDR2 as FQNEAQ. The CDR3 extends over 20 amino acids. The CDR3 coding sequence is TGTGCCAGCAGCTTACAGGGGGCGAGGCGAGGGCCCTTTAGCAATCAGCCCCAGCATTTT. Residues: CASSLQGARRGPFSNQPQHF.

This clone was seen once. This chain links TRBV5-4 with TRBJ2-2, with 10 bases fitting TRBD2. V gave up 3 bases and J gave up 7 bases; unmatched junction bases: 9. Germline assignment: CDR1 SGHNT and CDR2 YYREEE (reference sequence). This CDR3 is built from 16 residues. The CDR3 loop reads CASSSITSGKFGELFF. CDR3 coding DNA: TGTGCCAGCAGCTCTATTACTAGCGGGAAGTTCGGGGAGCTGTTTTTT.

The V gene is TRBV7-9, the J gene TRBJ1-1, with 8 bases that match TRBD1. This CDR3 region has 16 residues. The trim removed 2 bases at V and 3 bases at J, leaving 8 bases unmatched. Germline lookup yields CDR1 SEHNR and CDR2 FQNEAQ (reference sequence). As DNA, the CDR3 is TGTGCCAGCAGCTTATTGGCAGGGGGCAGGGACACTGAAGCTTTCTTT. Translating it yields CASSLLAGGRDTEAFF.

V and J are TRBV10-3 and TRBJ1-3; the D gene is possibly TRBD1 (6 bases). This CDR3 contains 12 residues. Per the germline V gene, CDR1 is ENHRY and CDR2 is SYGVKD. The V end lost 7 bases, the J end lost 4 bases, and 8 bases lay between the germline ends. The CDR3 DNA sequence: TGTGCCATCAAGGACAGAGGAAACACCATATATTTT. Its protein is CAIKDRGNTIYF.

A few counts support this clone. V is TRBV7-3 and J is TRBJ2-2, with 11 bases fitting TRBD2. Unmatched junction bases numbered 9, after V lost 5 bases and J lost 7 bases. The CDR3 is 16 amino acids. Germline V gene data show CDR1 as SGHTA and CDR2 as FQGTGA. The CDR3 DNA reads TGTGCCAGCAGCCCACATAGCGGGAGGGTATTCGGGGAGCTGTTTTTT. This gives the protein CASSPHSGRVFGELFF.

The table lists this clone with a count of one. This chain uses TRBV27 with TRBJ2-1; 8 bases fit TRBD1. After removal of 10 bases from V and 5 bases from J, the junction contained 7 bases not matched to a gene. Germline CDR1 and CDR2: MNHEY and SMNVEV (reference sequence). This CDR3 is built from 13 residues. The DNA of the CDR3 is TGTGCCACCAGGACAGGGACGCACAATGAGCAGTTCTTC. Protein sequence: CATRTGTHNEQFF.

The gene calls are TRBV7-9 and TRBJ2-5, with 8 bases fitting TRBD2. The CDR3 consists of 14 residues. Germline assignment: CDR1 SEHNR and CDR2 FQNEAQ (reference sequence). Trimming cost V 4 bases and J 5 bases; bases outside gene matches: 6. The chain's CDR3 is CASSSNGGVETQYF. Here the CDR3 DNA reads TGTGCCAGCAGCTCAAACGGGGGGGTGGAGACCCAGTACTTC.

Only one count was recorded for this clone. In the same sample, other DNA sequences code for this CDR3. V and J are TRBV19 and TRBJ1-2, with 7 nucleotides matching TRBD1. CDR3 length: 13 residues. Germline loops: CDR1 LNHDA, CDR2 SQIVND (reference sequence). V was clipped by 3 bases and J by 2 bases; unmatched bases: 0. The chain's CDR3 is CASSMGQNYGYTF. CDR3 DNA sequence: TGTGCCAGTAGTATGGGACAGAACTATGGCTACACCTTC.

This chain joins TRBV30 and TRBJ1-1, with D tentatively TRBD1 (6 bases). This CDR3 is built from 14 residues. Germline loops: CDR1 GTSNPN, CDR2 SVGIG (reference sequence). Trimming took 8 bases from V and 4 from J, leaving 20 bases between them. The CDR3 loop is CALPNAGVGTEAFF. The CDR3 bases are TGTGCCCTCCCTAACGCAGGGGTGGGCACTGAAGCTTTCTTT.

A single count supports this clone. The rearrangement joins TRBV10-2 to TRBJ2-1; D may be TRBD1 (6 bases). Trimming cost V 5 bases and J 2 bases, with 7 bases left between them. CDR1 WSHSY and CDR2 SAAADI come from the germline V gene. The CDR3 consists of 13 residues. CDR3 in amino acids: CASSSGAYNEQFF. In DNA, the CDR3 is TGCGCCAGCAGTTCAGGGGCCTACAATGAGCAGTTCTTC.

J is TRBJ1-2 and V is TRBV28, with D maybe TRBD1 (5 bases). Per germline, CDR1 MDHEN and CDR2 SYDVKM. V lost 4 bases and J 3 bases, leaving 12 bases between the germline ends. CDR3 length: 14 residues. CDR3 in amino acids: CASSSPKGHYGYTF. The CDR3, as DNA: TGTGCCAGCAGTTCTCCCAAGGGGCACTATGGCTACACCTTC.

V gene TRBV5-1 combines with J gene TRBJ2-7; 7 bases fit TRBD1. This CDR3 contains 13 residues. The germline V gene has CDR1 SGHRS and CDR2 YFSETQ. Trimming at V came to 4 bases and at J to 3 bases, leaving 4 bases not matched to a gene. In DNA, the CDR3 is TGCGCCAGCAGCAGGGACAGAGACTACGAGCAGTACTTC. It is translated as CASSRDRDYEQYF.

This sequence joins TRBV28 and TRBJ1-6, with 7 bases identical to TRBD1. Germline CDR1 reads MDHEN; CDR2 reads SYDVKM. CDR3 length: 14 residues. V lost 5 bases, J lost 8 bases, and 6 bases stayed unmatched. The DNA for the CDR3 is TGTGCCAGCAGTAACAGGGGAGCAGATTCACCCCTCCACTTT. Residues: CASSNRGADSPLHF.

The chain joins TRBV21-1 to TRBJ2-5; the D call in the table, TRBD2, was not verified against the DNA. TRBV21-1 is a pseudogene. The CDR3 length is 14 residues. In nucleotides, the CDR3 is TGTGCCAGCAGAGAGGCCCCTTACCAAGAGACCCAGTACTTC. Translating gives CASREAPYQETQYF.

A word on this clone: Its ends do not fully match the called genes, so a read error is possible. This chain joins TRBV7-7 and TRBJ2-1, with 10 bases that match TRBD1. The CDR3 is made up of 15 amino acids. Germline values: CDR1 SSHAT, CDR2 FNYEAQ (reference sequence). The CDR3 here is CASSPGQGVYNEQFF. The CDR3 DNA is TGTGCTAGCAGCCCCGGACAGGGGGTCTACAATGAGCAGTTCTTC.

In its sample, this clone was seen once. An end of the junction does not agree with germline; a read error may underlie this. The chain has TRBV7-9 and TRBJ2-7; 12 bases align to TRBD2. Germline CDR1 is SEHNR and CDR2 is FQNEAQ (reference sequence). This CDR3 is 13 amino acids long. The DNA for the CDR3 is TGTTCCAGCAGCTTTGCTAGCGGGGGGGGGCAGTACTTC. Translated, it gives CSSSFASGGGQYF.

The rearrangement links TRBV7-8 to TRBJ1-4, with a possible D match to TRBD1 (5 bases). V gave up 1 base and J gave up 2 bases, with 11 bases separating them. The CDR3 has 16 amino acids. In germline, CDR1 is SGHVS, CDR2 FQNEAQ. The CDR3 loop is CASSLGLTATNEKLFF. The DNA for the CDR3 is TGTGCCAGCAGCTTAGGGCTGACAGCTACTAATGAAAAACTGTTTTTT. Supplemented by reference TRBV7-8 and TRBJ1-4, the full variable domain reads GAGVSQSPRYKVAKRGQDVALRCDPISGHVSLFWYQQALGQGPEFLTYFQNEAQLDKSGLPSDRFFAERPEGSVSTLKIQRTQQEDSAVYLCASSLGLTATNEKLFFGSGTQLSVL.

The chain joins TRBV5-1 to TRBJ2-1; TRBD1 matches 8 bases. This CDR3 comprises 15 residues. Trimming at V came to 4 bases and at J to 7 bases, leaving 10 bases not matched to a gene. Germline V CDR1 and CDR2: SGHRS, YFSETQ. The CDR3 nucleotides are TGCGCCAGCAGCCCGACCGGGACAGGTATGAATGAGCAGTTCTTC. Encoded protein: CASSPTGTGMNEQFF.

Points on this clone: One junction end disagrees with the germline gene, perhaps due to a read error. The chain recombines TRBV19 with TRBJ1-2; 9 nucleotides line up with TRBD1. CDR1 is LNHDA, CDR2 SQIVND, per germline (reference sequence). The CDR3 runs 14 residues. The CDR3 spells CASSLLDRGYSYTF. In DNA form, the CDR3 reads TGTGCCAGTAGTCTCTTGGACAGGGGCTATAGCTACACCTTC.